Following are 4 T cell receptor beta chains from one sample sequenced in a study of response to subunit inactivated influenza vaccine. TCRdb ran MiXCR on the RT-PCR reads and lists one entry per CDR3 protein. Counted here are hundreds of thousands of distinct CDR3 sequences, about 11% occurring once; the ten biggest clones make up 10%. Material: PBMCs from blood, obtained on the day of vaccination. All receptors come from a man in his fifties or sixties who received an inactivated influenza vaccine.

This chain uses TRBV5-5 with TRBJ1-2, with 7 bases that match TRBD1. Trimming at V came to 7 bases and at J to 7 bases, leaving 19 bases not matched to a gene. The CDR3 loop spans 16 amino acids. Germline assignment: CDR1 SGHKS and CDR2 YYEKEE (reference sequence). The CDR3 region has the DNA TGTGCCAGCTCAACCGGCACCGGGCCACAGGGGCCTGGCTACACCTTC. It codes for CASSTGTGPQGPGYTF.

The chain carries TRBV5-6 and TRBJ2-2, with a possible D match to TRBD1 (6 bases). This CDR3 contains 16 residues. Trimming shortened V by 3 bases and J by 5 bases, and 17 bases separated the two germline ends. From germline, CDR1 is SGHDT and CDR2 YYEEEE. CDR3 loop: CASSYWGRGDTGELFF. The CDR3 DNA sequence: TGTGCCAGCAGCTATTGGGGCAGGGGAGATACCGGGGAGCTGTTTTTT.

This clonotype was counted ten times or more. The CDR3 bases are TGCGCCAGCAGCCAAGATAGAAGGAGCTCCTACAATGAGCAGTTCTTC. Translation: CASSQDRRSSYNEQFF. The V and J genes are TRBV4-3 and TRBJ2-1, with unresolved D. Germline V gives CDR1 LGHNA, CDR2 YSLEER. The CDR3 covers 16 residues. Trimming took off 0 bases at V and 0 bases at J, with 9 bases between the two ends.

J is TRBJ2-5 and V is TRBV7-8; D possibly corresponds to TRBD2 (6 bases). The CDR3 totals 12 residues. Germline CDR1 and CDR2: SGHVS and FQNEAQ. The V and J ends lost 0 bases and 11 bases respectively, with 10 bases between them. CDR3 bases: TGTGCCAGCAGCTTAGCGAGGCGGGATCAGTACTTC. Its translation is CASSLARRDQYF.